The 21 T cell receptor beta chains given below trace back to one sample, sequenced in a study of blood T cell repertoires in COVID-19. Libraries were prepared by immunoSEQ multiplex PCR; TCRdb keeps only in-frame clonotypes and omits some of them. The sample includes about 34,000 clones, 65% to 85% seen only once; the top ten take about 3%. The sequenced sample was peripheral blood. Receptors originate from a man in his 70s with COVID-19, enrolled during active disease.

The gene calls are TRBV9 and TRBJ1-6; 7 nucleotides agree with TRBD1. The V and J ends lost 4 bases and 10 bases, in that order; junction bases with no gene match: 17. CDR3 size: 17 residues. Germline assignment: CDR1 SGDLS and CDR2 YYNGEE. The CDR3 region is CASSPFSGRGSSSPLHF. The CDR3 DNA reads TGTGCCAGCAGCCCCTTTAGTGGCAGGGGGTCAAGCTCACCCCTCCACTTT.

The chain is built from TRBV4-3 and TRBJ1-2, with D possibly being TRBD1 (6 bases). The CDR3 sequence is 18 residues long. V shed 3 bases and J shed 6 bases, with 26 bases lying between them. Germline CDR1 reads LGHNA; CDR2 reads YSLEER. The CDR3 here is CASSQFKGQLRVDNGYTF. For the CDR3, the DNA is TGCGCCAGCAGCCAGTTTAAGGGACAACTCAGAGTGGATAATGGCTACACCTTC.

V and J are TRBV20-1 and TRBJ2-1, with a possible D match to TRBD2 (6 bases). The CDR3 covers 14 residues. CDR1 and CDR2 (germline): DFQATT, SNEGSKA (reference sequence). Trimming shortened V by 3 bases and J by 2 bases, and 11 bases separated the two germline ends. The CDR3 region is CSASSGSTYNEQFF. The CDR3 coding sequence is TGCAGTGCTAGTTCCGGGAGCACCTACAATGAGCAGTTCTTC.

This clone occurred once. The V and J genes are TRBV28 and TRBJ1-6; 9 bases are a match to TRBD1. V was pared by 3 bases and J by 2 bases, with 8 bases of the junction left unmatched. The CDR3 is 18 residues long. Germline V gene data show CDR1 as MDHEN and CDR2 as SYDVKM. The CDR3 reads CASSFGQGFTPYNSPLHF. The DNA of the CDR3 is TGTGCCAGCAGTTTCGGACAGGGGTTTACCCCCTATAATTCACCCCTCCACTTT. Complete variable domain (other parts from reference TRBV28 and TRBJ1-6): DVKVTQSSRYLVKRTGEKVFLECVQDMDHENMFWYRQDPGLGLRLIYFSYDVKMKEKGDIPEGYSVSREKKERFSLILESASTNQTSMYLCASSFGQGFTPYNSPLHFGNGTRLTVT.

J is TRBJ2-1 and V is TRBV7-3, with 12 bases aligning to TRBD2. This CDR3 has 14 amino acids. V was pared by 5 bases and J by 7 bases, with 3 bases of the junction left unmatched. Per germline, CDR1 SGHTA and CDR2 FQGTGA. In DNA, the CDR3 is TGTGCCAGCAGCACTAGCGGGAGGTTGAATGAGCAGTTCTTC. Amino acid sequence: CASSTSGRLNEQFF.

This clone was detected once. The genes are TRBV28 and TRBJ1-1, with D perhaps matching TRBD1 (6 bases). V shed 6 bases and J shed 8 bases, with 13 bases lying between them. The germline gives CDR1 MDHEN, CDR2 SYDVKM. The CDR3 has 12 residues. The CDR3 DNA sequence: TGTGCCAGCAGCCCCCAGGGGCCAGAAGCTTTCTTT. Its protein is CASSPQGPEAFF.

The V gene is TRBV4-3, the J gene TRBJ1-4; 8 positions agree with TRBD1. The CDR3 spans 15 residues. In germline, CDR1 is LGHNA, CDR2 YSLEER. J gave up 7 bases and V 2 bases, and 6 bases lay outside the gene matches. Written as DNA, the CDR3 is TGCGCCAGCAGCCAAACAGGGGGATTAGGTGAAAAACTGTTTTTT. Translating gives CASSQTGGLGEKLFF.

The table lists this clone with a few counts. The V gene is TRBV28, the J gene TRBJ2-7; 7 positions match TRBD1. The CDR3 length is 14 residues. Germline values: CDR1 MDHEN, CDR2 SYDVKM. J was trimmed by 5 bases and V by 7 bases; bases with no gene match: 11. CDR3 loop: CASNLGQAPNEQYF. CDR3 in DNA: TGTGCCAGCAATCTAGGACAGGCTCCTAACGAGCAGTACTTC.

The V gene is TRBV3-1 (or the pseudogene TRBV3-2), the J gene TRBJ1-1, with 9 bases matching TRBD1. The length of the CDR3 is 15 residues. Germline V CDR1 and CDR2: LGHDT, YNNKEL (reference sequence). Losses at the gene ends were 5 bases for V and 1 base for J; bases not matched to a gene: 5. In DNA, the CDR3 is TGTGCCAGCAGCAAGGCGGGACAGGGGAACACTGAAGCTTTCTTT. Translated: CASSKAGQGNTEAFF.

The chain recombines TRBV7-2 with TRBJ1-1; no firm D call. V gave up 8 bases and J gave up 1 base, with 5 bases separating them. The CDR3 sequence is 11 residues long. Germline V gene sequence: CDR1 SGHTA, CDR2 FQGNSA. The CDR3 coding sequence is TGTGCCAGCGGGAGGAACACTGAAGCTTTCTTT. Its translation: CASGRNTEAFF.

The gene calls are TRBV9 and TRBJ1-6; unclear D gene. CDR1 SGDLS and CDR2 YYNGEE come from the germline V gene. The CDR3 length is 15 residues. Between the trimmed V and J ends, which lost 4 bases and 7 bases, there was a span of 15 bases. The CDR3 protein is CASSRAGQSNSPLHF. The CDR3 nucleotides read TGTGCCAGCAGCCGTGCGGGCCAGTCAAATTCACCCCTCCACTTT. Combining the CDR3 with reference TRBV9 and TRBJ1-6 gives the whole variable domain DSGVTQTPKHLITATGQRVTLRCSPRSGDLSVYWYQQSLDQGLQFLIQYYNGEERAKGNILERFSAQQFPDLHSELNLSSLELGDSALYFCASSRAGQSNSPLHFGNGTRLTVT.

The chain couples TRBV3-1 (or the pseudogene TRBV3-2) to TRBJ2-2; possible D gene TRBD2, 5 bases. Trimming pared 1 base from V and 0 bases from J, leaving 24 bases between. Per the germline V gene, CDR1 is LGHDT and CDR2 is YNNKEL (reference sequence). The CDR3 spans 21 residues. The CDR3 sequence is CASSQVIWAGQGVPNTGELFF. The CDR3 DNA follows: TGTGCCAGCAGCCAAGTTATTTGGGCGGGTCAAGGCGTTCCGAACACCGGGGAGCTGTTTTTT.

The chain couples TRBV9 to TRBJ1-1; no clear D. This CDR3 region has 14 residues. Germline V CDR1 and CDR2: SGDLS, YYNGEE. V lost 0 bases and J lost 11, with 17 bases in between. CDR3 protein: CASSVVGNSGDAFF. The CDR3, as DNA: TGTGCCAGCAGCGTAGTAGGGAACAGCGGAGACGCTTTCTTT. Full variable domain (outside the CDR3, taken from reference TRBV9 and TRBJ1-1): DSGVTQTPKHLITATGQRVTLRCSPRSGDLSVYWYQQSLDQGLQFLIQYYNGEERAKGNILERFSAQQFPDLHSELNLSSLELGDSALYFCASSVVGNSGDAFFGQGTRLTVV.

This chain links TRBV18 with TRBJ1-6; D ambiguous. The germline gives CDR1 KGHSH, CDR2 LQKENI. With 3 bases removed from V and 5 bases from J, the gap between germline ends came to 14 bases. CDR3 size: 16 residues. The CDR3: CASSPAGGSHNSPLHF. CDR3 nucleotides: TGTGCCAGCTCACCTGCTGGAGGGAGCCATAATTCACCCCTCCACTTT.

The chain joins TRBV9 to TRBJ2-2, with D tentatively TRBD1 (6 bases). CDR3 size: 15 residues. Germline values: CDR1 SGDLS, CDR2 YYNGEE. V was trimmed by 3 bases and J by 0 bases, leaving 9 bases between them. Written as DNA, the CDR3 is TGTGCCAGCAGCGGGGGGACAACGAACACCGGGGAGCTGTTTTTT. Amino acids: CASSGGTTNTGELFF.

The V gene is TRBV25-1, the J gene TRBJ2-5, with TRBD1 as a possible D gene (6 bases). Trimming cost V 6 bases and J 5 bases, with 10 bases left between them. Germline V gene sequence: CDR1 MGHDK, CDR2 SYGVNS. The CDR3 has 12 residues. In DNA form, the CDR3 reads TGTGCCAGCAGAGAAACAGGGGAGACCCAGTACTTC. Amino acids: CASRETGETQYF.

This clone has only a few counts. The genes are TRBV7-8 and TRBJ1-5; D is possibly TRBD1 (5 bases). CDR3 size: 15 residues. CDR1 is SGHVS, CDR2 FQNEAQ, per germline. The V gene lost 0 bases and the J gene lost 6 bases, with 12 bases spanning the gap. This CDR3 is CASSLAGDSRQPQHF. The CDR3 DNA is TGTGCCAGCAGCTTAGCCGGGGACTCTCGTCAGCCCCAGCATTTT.

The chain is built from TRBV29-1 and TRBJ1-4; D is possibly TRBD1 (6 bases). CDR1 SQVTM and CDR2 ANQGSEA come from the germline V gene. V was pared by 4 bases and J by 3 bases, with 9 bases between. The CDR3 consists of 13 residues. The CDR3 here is CSVAGTSNEKLFF. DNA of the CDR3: TGCAGCGTTGCAGGGACATCTAATGAAAAACTGTTTTTT.

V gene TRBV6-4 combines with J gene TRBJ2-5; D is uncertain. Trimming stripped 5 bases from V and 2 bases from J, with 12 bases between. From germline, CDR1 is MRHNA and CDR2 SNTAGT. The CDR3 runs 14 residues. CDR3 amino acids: CASSRTHGQETQYF. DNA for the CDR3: TGTGCCAGCAGTCGCACCCACGGGCAAGAGACCCAGTACTTC.

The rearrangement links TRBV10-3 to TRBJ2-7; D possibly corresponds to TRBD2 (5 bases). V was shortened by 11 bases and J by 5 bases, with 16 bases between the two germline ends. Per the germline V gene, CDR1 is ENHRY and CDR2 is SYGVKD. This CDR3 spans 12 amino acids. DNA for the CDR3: TGTGCCTGCAGCCCGGGGTTCAACGAGCAGTACTTC. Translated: CACSPGFNEQYF.

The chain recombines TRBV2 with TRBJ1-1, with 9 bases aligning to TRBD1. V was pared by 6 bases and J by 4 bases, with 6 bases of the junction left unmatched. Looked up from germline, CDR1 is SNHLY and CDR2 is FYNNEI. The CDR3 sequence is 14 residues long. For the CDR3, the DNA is TGTGCCAGCAGCGACAGGGGGGTAGGCACTGAAGCTTTCTTT. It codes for CASSDRGVGTEAFF.